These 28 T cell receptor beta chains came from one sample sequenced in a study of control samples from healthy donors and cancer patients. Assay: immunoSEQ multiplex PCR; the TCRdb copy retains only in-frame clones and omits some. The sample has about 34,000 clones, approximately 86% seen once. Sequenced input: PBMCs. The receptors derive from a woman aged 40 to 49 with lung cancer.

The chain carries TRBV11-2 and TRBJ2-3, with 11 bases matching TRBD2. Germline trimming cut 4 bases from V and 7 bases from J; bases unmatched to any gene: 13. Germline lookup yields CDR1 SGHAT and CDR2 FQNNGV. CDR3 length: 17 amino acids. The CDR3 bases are TGTGCCAGCAGCTACCCACGCCTAGCGGGGGGCCTGAATACGCAGTATTTT. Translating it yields CASSYPRLAGGLNTQYF.

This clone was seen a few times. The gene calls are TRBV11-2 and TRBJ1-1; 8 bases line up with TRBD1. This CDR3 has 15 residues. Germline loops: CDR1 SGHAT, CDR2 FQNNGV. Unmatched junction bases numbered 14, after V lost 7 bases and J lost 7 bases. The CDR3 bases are TGTGCCAGCAATCGAGAGGGTCCCAGGGGGCGTGAAGCTTTCTTT. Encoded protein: CASNREGPRGREAFF.

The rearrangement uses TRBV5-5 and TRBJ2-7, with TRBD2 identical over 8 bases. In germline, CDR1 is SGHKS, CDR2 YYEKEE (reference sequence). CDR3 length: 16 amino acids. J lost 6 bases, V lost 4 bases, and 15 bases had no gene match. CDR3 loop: CASSPGTIGGAGEQYF. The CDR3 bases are TGTGCCAGCAGCCCGGGGACAATCGGGGGGGCGGGCGAGCAGTACTTC. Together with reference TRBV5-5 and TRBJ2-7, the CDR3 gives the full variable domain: DAGVTQSPTHLIKTRGQQVTLRCSPISGHKSVSWYQQVLGQGPQFIFQYYEKEERGRGNFPDRFSARQFPNYSSELNVNALLLGDSALYLCASSPGTIGGAGEQYFGPGTRLTVT.

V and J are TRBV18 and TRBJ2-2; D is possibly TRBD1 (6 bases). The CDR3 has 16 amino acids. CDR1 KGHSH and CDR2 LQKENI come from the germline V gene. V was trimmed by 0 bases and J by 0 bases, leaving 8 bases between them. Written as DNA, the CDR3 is TGTGCCAGCTCACCACCGGGGGCACCGAACACCGGGGAGCTGTTTTTT. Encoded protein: CASSPPGAPNTGELFF.

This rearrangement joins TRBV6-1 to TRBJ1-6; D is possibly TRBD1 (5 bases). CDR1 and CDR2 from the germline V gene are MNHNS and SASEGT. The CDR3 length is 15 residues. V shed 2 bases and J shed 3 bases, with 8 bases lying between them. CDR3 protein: CASSEPTDYNSPLHF. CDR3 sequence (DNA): TGTGCCAGCAGTGAACCGACAGACTATAATTCACCCCTCCACTTT.

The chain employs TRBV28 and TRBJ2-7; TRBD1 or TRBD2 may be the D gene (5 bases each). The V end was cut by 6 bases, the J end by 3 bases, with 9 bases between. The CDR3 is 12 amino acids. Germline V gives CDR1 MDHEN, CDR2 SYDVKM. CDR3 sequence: CASRGPFYEQYF. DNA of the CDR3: TGTGCCAGCAGGGGACCCTTCTACGAGCAGTACTTC.

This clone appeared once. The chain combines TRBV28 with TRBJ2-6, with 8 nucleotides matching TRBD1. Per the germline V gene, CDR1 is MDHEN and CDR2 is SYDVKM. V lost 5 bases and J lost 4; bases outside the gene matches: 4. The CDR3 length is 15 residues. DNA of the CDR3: TGTGCCAGCAGTGCAGGGGGCTCCGGGGCCAACGTCCTGACTTTC. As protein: CASSAGGSGANVLTF. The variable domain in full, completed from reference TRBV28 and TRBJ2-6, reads DVKVTQSSRYLVKRTGEKVFLECVQDMDHENMFWYRQDPGLGLRLIYFSYDVKMKEKGDIPEGYSVSREKKERFSLILESASTNQTSMYLCASSAGGSGANVLTFGAGSRLTVL.

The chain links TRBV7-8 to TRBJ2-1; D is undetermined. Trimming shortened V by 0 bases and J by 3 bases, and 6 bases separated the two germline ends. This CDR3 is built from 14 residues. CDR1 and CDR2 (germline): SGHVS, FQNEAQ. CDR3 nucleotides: TGTGCCAGCAGCTTAGCAGGCCGCTACAATGAGCAGTTCTTC. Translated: CASSLAGRYNEQFF. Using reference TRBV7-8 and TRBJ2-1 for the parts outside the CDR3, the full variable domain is GAGVSQSPRYKVAKRGQDVALRCDPISGHVSLFWYQQALGQGPEFLTYFQNEAQLDKSGLPSDRFFAERPEGSVSTLKIQRTQQEDSAVYLCASSLAGRYNEQFFGPGTRLTVL.

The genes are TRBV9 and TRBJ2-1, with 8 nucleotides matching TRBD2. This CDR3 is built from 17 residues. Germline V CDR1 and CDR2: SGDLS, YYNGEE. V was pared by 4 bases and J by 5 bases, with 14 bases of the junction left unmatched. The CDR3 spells CASSPKGERGSHNEQFF. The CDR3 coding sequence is TGTGCCAGCAGCCCCAAGGGGGAGCGGGGGAGTCACAATGAGCAGTTCTTC.

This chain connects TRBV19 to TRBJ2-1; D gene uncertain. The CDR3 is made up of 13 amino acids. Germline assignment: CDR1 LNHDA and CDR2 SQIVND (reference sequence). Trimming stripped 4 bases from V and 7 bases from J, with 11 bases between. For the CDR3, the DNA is TGTGCCAGTAGTACGAGCAGGTGGAATGAGCAGTTCTTC. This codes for CASSTSRWNEQFF.

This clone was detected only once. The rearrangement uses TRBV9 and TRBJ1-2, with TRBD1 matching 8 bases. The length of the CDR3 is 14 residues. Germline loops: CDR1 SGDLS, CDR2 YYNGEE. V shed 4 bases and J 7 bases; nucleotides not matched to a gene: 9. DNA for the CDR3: TGTGCCAGCAGCCAATTGCAGGGGGCGATTGGCTACACCTTC. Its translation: CASSQLQGAIGYTF.

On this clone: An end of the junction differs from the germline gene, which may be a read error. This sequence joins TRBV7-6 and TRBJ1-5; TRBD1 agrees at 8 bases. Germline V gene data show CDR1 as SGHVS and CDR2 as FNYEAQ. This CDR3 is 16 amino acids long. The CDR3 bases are TGTGCCAGCAGCCCGGCGGTAGCAGGGGGCAAACAGCCCCAGCATTTT. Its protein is CASSPAVAGGKQPQHF.

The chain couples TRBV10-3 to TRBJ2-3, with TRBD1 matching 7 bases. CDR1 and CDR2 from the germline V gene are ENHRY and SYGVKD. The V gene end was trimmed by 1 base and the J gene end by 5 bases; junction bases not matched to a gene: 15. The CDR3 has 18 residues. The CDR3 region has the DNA TGTGCCATCAGTGAGTTTTCCAGCTCCGGGAACAGGGGAGATACGCAGTATTTT. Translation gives CAISEFSSSGNRGDTQYF.

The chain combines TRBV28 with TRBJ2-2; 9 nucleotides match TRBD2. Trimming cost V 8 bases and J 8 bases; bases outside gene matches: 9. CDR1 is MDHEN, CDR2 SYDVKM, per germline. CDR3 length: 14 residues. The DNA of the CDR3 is TGTGCCAGCCGGATAGCGGGGGTTCATGGGGAGCTGTTTTTT. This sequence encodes CASRIAGVHGELFF.

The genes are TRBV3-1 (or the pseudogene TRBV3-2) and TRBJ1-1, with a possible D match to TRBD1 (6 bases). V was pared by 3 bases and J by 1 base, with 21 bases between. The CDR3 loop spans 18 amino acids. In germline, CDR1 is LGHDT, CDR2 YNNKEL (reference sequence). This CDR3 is CASSQGVGQRPRNTEAFF. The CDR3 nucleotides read TGTGCCAGCAGCCAGGGAGTTGGACAGCGCCCTAGGAACACTGAAGCTTTCTTT.

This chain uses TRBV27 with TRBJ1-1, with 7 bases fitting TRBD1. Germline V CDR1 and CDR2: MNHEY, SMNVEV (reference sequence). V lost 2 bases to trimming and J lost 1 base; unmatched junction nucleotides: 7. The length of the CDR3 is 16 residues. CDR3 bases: TGTGCCAGCAGTTTAACCGGATACAGGGGGAACACTGAAGCTTTCTTT. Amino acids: CASSLTGYRGNTEAFF.

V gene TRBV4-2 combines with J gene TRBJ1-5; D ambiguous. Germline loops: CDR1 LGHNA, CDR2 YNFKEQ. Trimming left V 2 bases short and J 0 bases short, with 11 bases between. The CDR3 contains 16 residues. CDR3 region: CASSQPPEGSNQPQHF. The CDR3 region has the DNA TGTGCCAGCAGCCAACCCCCAGAGGGTAGCAATCAGCCCCAGCATTTT.

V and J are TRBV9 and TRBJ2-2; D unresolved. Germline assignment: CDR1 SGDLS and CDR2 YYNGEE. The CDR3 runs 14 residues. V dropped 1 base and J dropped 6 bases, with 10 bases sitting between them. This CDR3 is CASSVSQYSGELFF. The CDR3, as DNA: TGTGCCAGCAGCGTAAGTCAATATTCCGGGGAGCTGTTTTTT.

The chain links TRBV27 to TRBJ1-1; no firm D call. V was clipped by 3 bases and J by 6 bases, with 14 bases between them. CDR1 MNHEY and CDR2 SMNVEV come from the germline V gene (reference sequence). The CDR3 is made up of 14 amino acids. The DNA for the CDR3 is TGTGCCAGCAGTTTCTCCCTGGACGGGGCTGAAGCTTTCTTT. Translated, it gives CASSFSLDGAEAFF.

This CDR3 reads CASSSDRGKGDRDTQYF. The DNA of the CDR3 is TGCGCCAGCAGCAGCGACAGGGGGAAGGGGGATAGGGATACGCAGTATTTT. The rearrangement links TRBV5-1 to TRBJ2-3; 9 bases match TRBD1. From germline, CDR1 is SGHRS and CDR2 YFSETQ. This CDR3 is built from 17 residues. V lost 4 bases, J lost 6 bases, and 15 bases stayed unmatched.

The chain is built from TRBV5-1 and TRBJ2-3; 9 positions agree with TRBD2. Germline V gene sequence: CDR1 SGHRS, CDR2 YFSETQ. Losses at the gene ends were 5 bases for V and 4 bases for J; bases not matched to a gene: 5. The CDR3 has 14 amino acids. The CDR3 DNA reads TGCGCCAGCAGGGCGGGGGGGCTAGCAGATACGCAGTATTTT. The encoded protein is CASRAGGLADTQYF.

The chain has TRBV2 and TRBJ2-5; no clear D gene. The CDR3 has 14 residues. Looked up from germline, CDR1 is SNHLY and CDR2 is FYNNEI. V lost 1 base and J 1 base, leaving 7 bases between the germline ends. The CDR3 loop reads CASSEVSGQETQYF. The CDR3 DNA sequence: TGTGCCAGCAGTGAAGTATCGGGCCAAGAGACCCAGTACTTC. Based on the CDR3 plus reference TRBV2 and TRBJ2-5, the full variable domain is EPEVTQTPSHQVTQMGQEVILRCVPISNHLYFYWYRQILGQKVEFLVSFYNNEISEKSEIFDDQFSVERPDGSNFTLKIRSTKLEDSAMYFCASSEVSGQETQYFGPGTRLLVL.

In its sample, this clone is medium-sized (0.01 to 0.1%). CDR3 protein: CASSFGGADNEQFF. CDR3 in DNA: TGTGCCAGCAGCTTTGGCGGGGCGGACAATGAGCAGTTCTTC. This sequence joins TRBV7-2 and TRBJ2-1, with a possible D match to TRBD2 (6 bases). Germline lookup yields CDR1 SGHTA and CDR2 FQGNSA. V lost 3 bases and J lost 5, with 11 bases in between. The CDR3 runs 14 residues.

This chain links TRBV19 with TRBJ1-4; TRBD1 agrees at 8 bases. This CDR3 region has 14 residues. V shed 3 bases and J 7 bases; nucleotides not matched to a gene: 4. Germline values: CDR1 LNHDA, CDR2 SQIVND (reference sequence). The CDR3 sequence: CASSIGQGSEKLFF. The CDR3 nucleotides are TGTGCCAGTAGTATCGGACAGGGCAGTGAAAAACTGTTTTTT.

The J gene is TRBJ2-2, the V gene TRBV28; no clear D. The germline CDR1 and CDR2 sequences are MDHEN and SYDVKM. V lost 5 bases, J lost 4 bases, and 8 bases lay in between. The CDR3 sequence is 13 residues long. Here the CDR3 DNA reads TGTGCCAGCAGTGACTCGGTCACCGGGGAGCTGTTTTTT. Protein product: CASSDSVTGELFF.

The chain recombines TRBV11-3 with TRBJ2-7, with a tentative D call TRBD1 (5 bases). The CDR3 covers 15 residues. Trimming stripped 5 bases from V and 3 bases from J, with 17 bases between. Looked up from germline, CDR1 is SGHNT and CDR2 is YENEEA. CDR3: CASSPFQGSGYEQYF. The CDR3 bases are TGTGCCAGCAGCCCCTTCCAGGGTTCCGGCTACGAGCAGTACTTC.

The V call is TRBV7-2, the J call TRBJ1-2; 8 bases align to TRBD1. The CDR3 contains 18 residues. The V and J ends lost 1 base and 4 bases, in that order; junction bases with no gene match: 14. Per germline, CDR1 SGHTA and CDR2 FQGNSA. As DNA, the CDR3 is TGTGCCAGCAGCTTAGGCGGTTCAGGGGGCGCGAATGGCTATGGCTACACCTTC. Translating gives CASSLGGSGGANGYGYTF.

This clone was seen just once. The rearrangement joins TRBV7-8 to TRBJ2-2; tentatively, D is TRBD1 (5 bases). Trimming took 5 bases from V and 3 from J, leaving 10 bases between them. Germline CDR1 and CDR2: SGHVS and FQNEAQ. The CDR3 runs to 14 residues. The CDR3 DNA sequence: TGTGCCAGCAGCCTAAGGGGATACACCGGGGAGCTGTTTTTT. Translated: CASSLRGYTGELFF.